The 22 T cell receptor beta chains in this list originate from one sample, sequenced in a study of shared clonotypes between healthy human individuals. Profiling relied on immunoSEQ multiplex PCR, and the TCRdb table lists in-frame clones only, not all of them. This table has some 2 million clones, over 85% appearing once. The naive CD8 subset, CD45RO-negative cells positively selected for CCR7, excluded terminally differentiated effector memory CD45RA+ cells. Sequencing used naive CD8+ T cells sorted from blood. The receptors here all came from a man aged 18 to 29 in good health.

The chain joins TRBV2 to TRBJ2-1; 9 bases map to TRBD2. The CDR3 is 17 amino acids. V gave up 1 base and J gave up 9 bases; unmatched junction bases: 13. The germline V gene encodes CDR1 SNHLY and CDR2 FYNNEI. The CDR3 spells CASSEVPNFSGSVEQFF. The CDR3 nucleotides are TGTGCCAGCAGTGAAGTCCCAAATTTTAGCGGGAGTGTTGAGCAGTTCTTC.

The rearrangement links TRBV5-4 to TRBJ2-7, with D perhaps matching TRBD1 (6 bases). CDR3 size: 13 residues. The germline V gene encodes CDR1 SGHNT and CDR2 YYREEE (reference sequence). The ends were cut back, 0 bases at V and 7 bases at J, with 11 bases in the middle. CDR3: CASSLVSGEEQYF. In nucleotides, the CDR3 is TGTGCCAGCAGCTTGGTGTCAGGGGAGGAGCAGTACTTC.

V usage is TRBV9 and J usage is TRBJ2-3; D is perhaps TRBD2 (5 bases). CDR1 and CDR2 from the germline V gene are SGDLS and YYNGEE. The ends were cut back, 1 base at V and 2 bases at J, with 14 bases in the middle. The CDR3 is 16 residues long. For the CDR3, the DNA is TGTGCCAGCAGCGTATGGGCCTCTAGCCCCACAGATACGCAGTATTTT. It translates to CASSVWASSPTDTQYF.

The V and J genes are TRBV5-4 and TRBJ2-1; 11 positions agree with TRBD2. Looked up from germline, CDR1 is SGHNT and CDR2 is YYREEE (reference sequence). The V and J ends lost 3 bases and 2 bases, in that order; junction bases with no gene match: 1. The CDR3 is 15 amino acids. The CDR3 loop reads CASSWGLAAYNEQFF. CDR3 sequence (DNA): TGTGCCAGCAGCTGGGGACTAGCGGCCTACAATGAGCAGTTCTTC.

This rearrangement joins TRBV27 to TRBJ2-3; 7 nucleotides match TRBD2. Unmatched junction bases numbered 7, after V lost 8 bases and J lost 2 bases. CDR3 length equals 14 residues. In germline, CDR1 is MNHEY, CDR2 SMNVEV (reference sequence). As DNA, the CDR3 is TGTGCCAGCCGGCAAGCGGGGCCCACAGATACGCAGTATTTT. This encodes CASRQAGPTDTQYF.

This clone appeared once. The chain recombines TRBV27 with TRBJ2-2; possibly TRBD1 for D (6 bases). V shed 5 bases and J shed 1 base, with 14 bases lying between them. Germline assignment: CDR1 MNHEY and CDR2 SMNVEV (reference sequence). The CDR3 loop spans 16 amino acids. CDR3 nucleotides: TGTGCCAGCAGTCGCACAGGGTCCGGGAACACCGGGGAGCTGTTTTTT. This codes for CASSRTGSGNTGELFF.

In the case of this clone: A read error may produce the germline difference seen at one junction end. The chain recombines TRBV7-7 with TRBJ1-5, with a tentative D call TRBD1 (6 bases). Per the germline V gene, CDR1 is SSHAT and CDR2 is FNYEAQ (reference sequence). The CDR3 runs 13 residues. The CDR3 reads CASSFTGIQPQHF. The CDR3 nucleotides are TGTGCTAGCAGCTTCACAGGGATTCAGCCCCAGCATTTT. The full variable domain, with the rest looked up from reference TRBV7-7 and TRBJ1-5, is GAGVSQSPRYKVTKRGQDVTLRCDPISSHATLYWYQQALGQGPEFLTYFNYEAQPDKSGLPSDRFSAERPEGSISTLTIQRTEQRDSAMYRCASSFTGIQPQHFGDGTRLSIL.

The chain carries TRBV6-1 and TRBJ2-7, with D hard to call. V dropped 11 bases and J dropped 3 bases, with 11 bases sitting between them. Germline CDR1 is MNHNS and CDR2 is SASEGT. This CDR3 contains 11 residues. The CDR3 nucleotides read TGTGCCCTACGCGGCGGCTACGAGCAGTACTTC. Amino acid sequence: CALRGGYEQYF.

The DNA of the CDR3 is TGCAGCGTTGAAAACGGGAGCACAGATACGCAGTATTTT. The encoded protein is CSVENGSTDTQYF. The chain links TRBV29-1 to TRBJ2-3; D not certain. V was pared by 2 bases and J by 0 bases, with 6 bases between. CDR3 length equals 13 residues. Germline V gene lookup returns CDR1 SQVTM and CDR2 ANQGSEA.

The rearrangement links TRBV15 to TRBJ2-3; D unresolved. This CDR3 has 15 residues. Germline V gives CDR1 LNHNV, CDR2 YYDKDF (reference sequence). Trimming cost V 5 bases and J 2 bases, with 14 bases left between them. CDR3 DNA: TGTGCCACCAGCGGGCTTTTGGGCGTCACAGATACGCAGTATTTT. Translating gives CATSGLLGVTDTQYF. Drawing the rest from reference TRBV15 and TRBJ2-3, the complete variable domain is DAMVIQNPRYQVTQFGKPVTLSCSQTLNHNVMYWYQQKSSQAPKLLFHYYDKDFNNEADTPDNFQSRRPNTSFCFLDIRSPGLGDTAMYLCATSGLLGVTDTQYFGPGTRLTVL.

DNA for the CDR3: TGTGCCAGCAGCACCGGGTTGACCGAGCAGTACTTC. Translated, it gives CASSTGLTEQYF. The chain links TRBV27 to TRBJ2-7; unclear D gene. This CDR3 has 12 residues. Germline CDR1 reads MNHEY; CDR2 reads SMNVEV (reference sequence). V was trimmed by 6 bases and J by 6 bases, leaving 12 bases between them.

The V call is TRBV19, the J call TRBJ1-3; no definite D call. This CDR3 is 16 amino acids long. The V and J ends lost 6 bases and 0 bases respectively, with 15 bases between them. In germline, CDR1 is LNHDA, CDR2 SQIVND (reference sequence). This CDR3 is CASSNGIFNSGNTIYF. CDR3 bases: TGTGCCAGTAGCAACGGGATTTTCAACTCTGGAAACACCATATATTTT.

The V call is TRBV7-3, the J call TRBJ2-1; 12 positions agree with TRBD2. With 5 bases clipped from V and 8 bases from J, the junction kept 7 bases outside the gene matches. Germline CDR1 SGHTA, CDR2 FQGTGA. The CDR3 has 15 amino acids. CDR3 loop: CASSLAGGPYDEQFF. The CDR3 coding sequence is TGTGCCAGCAGCCTAGCGGGGGGGCCTTACGATGAGCAGTTCTTC.

A single count supports this clone. The same CDR3 can be traced to other DNA sequences in this sample. The chain links TRBV27 to TRBJ2-1; tentative D call: TRBD2 (7 bases). CDR1 MNHEY and CDR2 SMNVEV come from the germline V gene (reference sequence). CDR3 length equals 14 residues. Trimming removed 5 bases from V and 4 bases from J, with 12 bases in between. For the CDR3, the DNA is TGTGCCAGCAGTCTGGGGGGGGCGTACAATGAGCAGTTCTTC. Translating gives CASSLGGAYNEQFF.

The chain links TRBV27 to TRBJ2-2; 9 bases map to TRBD1. CDR1 and CDR2 (germline): MNHEY, SMNVEV (reference sequence). This CDR3 has 13 residues. J gave up 4 bases and V 6 bases, and 0 bases lay outside the gene matches. CDR3 in DNA: TGTGCCAGCAGGACAGGGGGCACCGGGGAGCTGTTTTTT. Amino acids: CASRTGGTGELFF.

The chain combines TRBV6-1 with TRBJ1-3; D unresolved. V lost 2 bases to trimming and J lost 3 bases, with 11 bases between them. The CDR3 loop spans 15 amino acids. Germline-derived CDR1 and CDR2 are MNHNS and SASEGT. CDR3 in DNA: TGTGCCAGCAGTGAACCCCGGGAGCTTGGAAACACCATATATTTT. Its protein is CASSEPRELGNTIYF.

This rearrangement joins TRBV5-1 to TRBJ2-3, with TRBD1 as a possible D gene (6 bases). Per germline, CDR1 SGHRS and CDR2 YFSETQ. V dropped 5 bases and J dropped 1 base, with 11 bases sitting between them. This CDR3 comprises 14 residues. CDR3 coding DNA: TGCGCCAGCAGTCCCGGGACACGCACAGATACGCAGTATTTT. Translating it yields CASSPGTRTDTQYF.

The J gene is TRBJ2-7, the V gene TRBV5-1, with a weak D call TRBD2 (5 bases). The germline V gene encodes CDR1 SGHRS and CDR2 YFSETQ. V lost 0 bases and J 0 bases, leaving 10 bases between the germline ends. The CDR3 spans 15 residues. The CDR3 region is CASSLATGSSYEQYF. The CDR3 nucleotides are TGCGCCAGCAGCTTGGCGACGGGGAGCTCCTACGAGCAGTACTTC.

The chain combines TRBV29-1 with TRBJ2-4, with D perhaps being TRBD1 or TRBD2 (5 bases each). This CDR3 spans 14 amino acids. V was trimmed by 0 bases and J by 4 bases, leaving 10 bases between them. Germline-derived CDR1 and CDR2 are SQVTM and ANQGSEA. CDR3 sequence (DNA): TGCAGCGTTGAAGATTCTGGGGGAAAAAACATTCAGTACTTC. It is translated as CSVEDSGGKNIQYF.

The J gene is TRBJ2-7, the V gene TRBV19; 9 bases fit TRBD2. The CDR3 has 15 amino acids. V shed 6 bases, J shed 4 bases, and the junction held 10 bases outside the gene matches. Germline V gene sequence: CDR1 LNHDA, CDR2 SQIVND (reference sequence). The CDR3 reads CASRSIAGAPYEQYF. The CDR3 coding sequence is TGTGCCAGTAGGTCAATAGCGGGAGCGCCTTACGAGCAGTACTTC. Full variable domain (outside the CDR3, taken from reference TRBV19 and TRBJ2-7): DGGITQSPKYLFRKEGQNVTLSCEQNLNHDAMYWYRQDPGQGLRLIYYSQIVNDFQKGDIAEGYSVSREKKESFPLTVTSAQKNPTAFYLCASRSIAGAPYEQYFGPGTRLTVT.

This chain links TRBV7-9 with TRBJ1-5; D is unresolved. Germline lookup yields CDR1 SEHNR and CDR2 FQNEAQ (reference sequence). Between the trimmed V and J ends, which lost 5 bases and 5 bases, there was a span of 13 bases. The CDR3 consists of 14 residues. The CDR3 here is CASSPESGDQPQHF. CDR3 nucleotide sequence: TGTGCCAGCAGCCCCGAGAGTGGGGATCAGCCCCAGCATTTT.

The rearrangement joins TRBV9 to TRBJ2-1; a weak D match, TRBD2 (5 bases). V was cut by 10 bases and J by 3 bases, with 14 bases left in between. CDR1 SGDLS and CDR2 YYNGEE come from the germline V gene. The CDR3 length is 13 residues. CDR3: CAPQNRDYNEQFF. CDR3 DNA: TGTGCCCCTCAAAACCGGGACTACAATGAGCAGTTCTTC.